Listed below are T cell receptor beta chains from one sample, sequenced in a study of regulatory T cells in long-lasting Graves disease. TCRdb reprocessed the multiplex PCR reads via MiXCR and lists one record per CDR3 protein. Here the sample spans 400,000 to 500,000 distinct CDR3 sequences, roughly 23% being singletons. The starting material was peripheral blood mononuclear cells (PBMCs), obtained when the disease was refractory, from a patient treated with antithyroid drugs. The receptors originated from a female donor with Graves disease. Both conserved end residues are part of each CDR3. A D gene is named only where the DNA matches it firmly. The size entry is marked missing in some rows and otherwise reads once, few, many or a size class.

TRBJ2-5,.,TRBD1,TRBV11-2,CASSPGTGHQETQYF,TGTGCCAGCAGCCCCGGGACAGGGCACCAAGAGACCCAGTACTTC
TRBJ2-7,few,.,TRBV20-1,CSASTPGAHEQYF,TGCAGTGCGTCCACGCCGGGAGCCCACGAGCAGTACTTC
TRBJ1-6,many,TRBD1,TRBV27,CASSFGTDNSPLHF,TGTGCCAGCAGCTTCGGGACAGATAATTCACCCCTCCACTTT
TRBJ1-2,.,.,TRBV19,CASSIRAGSGQPHSYTF,TGTGCCAGTAGTATCCGGGCCGGTTCCGGACAGCCCCATTCCTACACCTTC
TRBJ2-7,few,.,TRBV4-1,CASSQVGEGGYEQYF,TGCGCCAGCAGCCAAGTCGGGGAGGGGGGCTACGAGCAGTACTTC
TRBJ2-3,.,TRBD2,TRBV5-1,CASSLPSGTSTDTQYF,TGCGCCAGCAGCCTACCCAGCGGGACCAGCACAGATACGCAGTATTTT
TRBJ2-2,few,TRBD2,TRBV24-1,CATSDSDLAGITGELFF,TGTGCCACCAGTGATTCCGATCTAGCGGGAATTACCGGGGAGCTGTTTTTT
TRBJ2-3,.,TRBD2,TRBV2,CASRRTSGRATDTQYF,TGTGCCAGCAGACGGACTAGCGGGAGGGCCACAGATACGCAGTATTTT
TRBJ2-7,many,TRBD2,TRBV5-6,CASSPTLAGVYEQYF,TGTGCCAGCAGCCCGACCTTAGCGGGAGTGTACGAGCAGTACTTC
TRBJ1-2,few,.,TRBV12-3/TRBV12-4,CASSMTLNYGYTF,TGTGCCAGCAGTATGACTCTTAACTATGGCTACACCTTC
TRBJ1-1,once,.,TRBV9,CASSPFSGRGAFF,TGTGCCAGCAGCCCTTTTAGCGGGCGTGGAGCTTTCTTT
TRBJ1-5,many,.,TRBV28,CASSLAQGSNQPQHF,TGTGCCAGCAGTCTCGCACAGGGTAGCAATCAGCCCCAGCATTTT
TRBJ2-5,many,.,TRBV2,CASFGAQETQYF,TGTGCCAGCTTTGGGGCCCAAGAGACCCAGTACTTC
TRBJ2-1,.,.,TRBV28,CASMEVTYNEQFF,TGTGCCAGCATGGAGGTTACGTACAATGAGCAGTTCTTC
TRBJ2-7,many,TRBD2,TRBV6-1,CASLRYGTSGREVYEQYF,TGTGCCAGCTTACGATACGGGACTAGCGGGAGGGAGGTCTACGAGCAGTACTTC
TRBJ1-4,.,.,TRBV20-1,CSAQPGHFNEKLFF,TGCAGTGCGCAACCGGGACATTTTAATGAAAAACTGTTTTTT
TRBJ2-1,.,TRBD2,TRBV2,CASRSGTYNNEQFF,TGTGCCAGCAGAAGCGGGACTTATAACAATGAGCAGTTCTTC
TRBJ2-7,few,.,TRBV7-2,CASSLGLGRGYEQYF,TGTGCCAGCAGCTTAGGGTTGGGGCGAGGATACGAGCAGTACTTC
TRBJ2-5,many,TRBD2,TRBV7-9,CASSSSAGRQLETQYF,TGTGCCAGCAGCTCCTCAGCGGGGCGCCAATTAGAGACCCAGTACTTC
TRBJ1-5,few,.,TRBV5-8,CASSPRDGPGNQPQHF,TGTGCCAGCAGCCCAAGGGACGGCCCGGGCAATCAGCCCCAGCATTTT
TRBJ2-7,many,TRBD1,TRBV27,CASSLSDRADEQYF,TGTGCCAGCAGTTTATCGGACAGGGCCGACGAGCAGTACTTC
TRBJ2-1,.,TRBD1,TRBV20-1,CSADGQGFYNEQFF,TGCAGTGCCGACGGACAGGGGTTCTACAATGAGCAGTTCTTC
TRBJ1-1,many,TRBD1,TRBV20-1,CSASGQMNTEAFF,TGCAGTGCGTCGGGACAGATGAACACTGAAGCTTTCTTT
TRBJ2-4,many,.,TRBV27,CASSLNKGIAKNIQYF,TGTGCCAGCAGTTTAAATAAAGGGATAGCCAAAAACATTCAGTACTTC
TRBJ1-1,.,.,TRBV7-3,CASSHVENTEAFF,TGTGCCAGCAGCCACGTAGAGAACACTGAAGCTTTCTTT
TRBJ2-5,.,TRBD1,TRBV5-1,CASSLISGGDETQYF,TGCGCCAGCAGCTTGATTTCAGGGGGCGATGAGACCCAGTACTTC
TRBJ2-2,.,TRBD2,TRBV15,CAVPRREAEINTGELFF,TGTGCCGTCCCAAGGCGGGAGGCCGAGATTAACACCGGGGAGCTGTTTTTT
TRBJ1-1,.,.,TRBV27,CASNSAGAGDTEAFF,TGTGCCAGCAATTCTGCAGGGGCGGGGGACACTGAAGCTTTCTTT
TRBJ2-1,.,TRBD2,TRBV18,CASWGLAGVLDNEQFF,TGTGCCAGCTGGGGACTAGCGGGAGTCTTGGACAATGAGCAGTTCTTC